This TCR beta chain was sequenced in a study of OX40 agonist ivuxolimab in advanced cancers. Study-wide context: The diagnoses of dose-escalation patients were hepatocellular carcinoma, melanoma, renal cell or head and neck cancer.

TCRdb keeps only in-frame clones here, not all; method: immunoSEQ multiplex PCR. The repertoire holds around 60,000 clones, approximately 90% seen once, with almost 0.45% in the top ten. Regarding this clone: Its cognate antigen is unknown.

Study-wide findings and caveats: Averaging showed that CD8+ T cells had more expanded clones than CD4+ did.

The CDR3 has 19 amino acids. From germline, CDR1 is SGHRS and CDR2 YFSETQ. Trimming stripped 3 bases from V and 1 base from J, with 20 bases between. The specimen was CD4+ or CD8+ T cells sorted from blood, collected in a trial of the OX40 agonist ivuxolimab. The sequence came from an adult with an advanced solid tumor such as melanoma, head and neck, liver or kidney cancer. The chain combines TRBV5-1 with TRBJ2-6; D call uncertain. CDR3 DNA: TGCGCCAGCAGCTCTACCTTCGGTGCTATGGGATCTGGGGCCAACGTCCTGACTTTC. Translating it yields CASSSTFGAMGSGANVLTF.